This TCR beta chain originates from a study of T cells in Graves' hyperthyroidism and ophthalmopathy. The study, taken as a whole, reports: A model of 13 V-J pairs discriminated ophthalmopathy from stable hyperthyroidism. Blood also held most thyroid clonotypes expanded beyond 0.001. Ophthalmopathy was identified by the model a median approximately 6.9 months ahead of onset.

Researchers amplified the TCR beta CDR3 regions from RNA transcripts. In the first-round RT-PCR of the TCR CDR3, the HTBI primer set was used. TCRdb used MiXCR to reprocess the multiplex PCR reads, holding one entry per CDR3 protein. This sample has over 650,000 distinct CDR3 sequences, with over 40% found just once. V was clipped by 4 bases and J by 8 bases, with 14 bases between them. Germline CDR1 is SEHNR and CDR2 is FQNEAQ (reference sequence). The CDR3 length is 14 residues. This clonotype appeared many times. Antigen specificity is unknown. Source material: peripheral blood or thyroid tissue (not recorded which). This chain links TRBV7-9 with TRBJ1-4, with D perhaps TRBD1 (6 bases). The receptor was derived from an adult man with Graves' disease, either hyperthyroidism or ophthalmopathy (not recorded which). The CDR3 nucleotides are TGTGCCAGCAGCTCGAACAGGGACGGAGAAAAACTGTTTTTT. Translating gives CASSSNRDGEKLFF.